This T cell receptor (beta chain) was sequenced in a study of blood T cells in healthy people across ages (dated by TCRdb to between 2015 and 2016). As for the study more broadly: In model experiments, template switching captured about one uniquely barcoded TCR beta cDNA molecule for every two T cells. Donors of different ages were randomly distributed across sequencing lanes to avoid experimental bias. Four age groups were formed from the donors: young (average roughly 16 years), middle-aged (approximately 39), aged (more than 55) and long-lived (around 82). To track age-related changes in TCR beta repertoire diversity, the study relied on deep sequencing normalized with unique cDNA molecular identifiers. The study analyzed two additional independent replicas of 1 million unique cDNA reads from the same blood draw for two donors, one aged 18 to 30 and one aged 80 or older. Summary of the overall study and its limitations: Because profiling used bulk unsorted PBMCs, naive and antigen-experienced compartments could not be compared conclusively. The long-lived group showed more naive CD4+ T cells, fewer expanded clones and increased TCR diversity than the aged group, suggesting age selection. Estimates of total diversity based on one million sequenced T cells were regarded as lower bounds and as underestimates. The percentage of naive T cells measured by flow cytometry correlated strongly with observed TCR beta diversity. Because donor CMV infection status was unknown, age-related changes in expanded clonotypes were potentially confounded. As age increased, observed TCR beta diversity per million T cells dropped in a roughly linear way, and a significant reduction was already evident by age 40.

Trimming takes 6 bases from V and 1 base from J, and the germline ends sit 12 bases apart. Inclusive of the bounding cysteine and phenylalanine, the CDR3 is 13 residues long. CDR3 DNA is the only sequence kept; it has 39 bases, read in frame from the first base. As encoded in the germline V gene (reference sequence), CDR1 is DFQATT while CDR2 is SNEGSKA. This clonotype was seen more than once but under ten times. This clone's antigen is unknown. There are no base qualities to consult, and no much larger clone falls within one base. Systemically healthy Caucasian individuals from Russia, over 30 in total and aged roughly 6 to 95 years, were included as donors. Approximately 9.3 milliliters of peripheral blood were drawn from each donor into EDTA-treated Vacutainer tubes. Ficoll-Paque density-gradient centrifugation was used to isolate PBMCs, with at least 7 million per sample. Total RNA, at least 5.5 micrograms per sample, was extracted from PBMCs with Trizol reagent. For every donor, an aliquot of PBMCs went through flow cytometry to measure the percentages of naive CD45RAhigh/CD27high T cells.

Receptors were amplified or captured by 5' RACE. The instrument given in TCRdb is Illumina HiSeq 2500. A second PCR of roughly 7 to 11 cycles was performed with a sample-barcoded 5' primer and a J-beta primer mix. A unique molecular identifier was introduced onto each TCR beta cDNA molecule by a template-switch 5' adaptor carrying 12 random nucleotides. Each sample yielded at least 2.5 million CDR3-containing paired-end reads. First-strand cDNA was synthesized from all RNA with the Mint cDNA synthesis kit, primed by a TRBC-specific oligonucleotide. Following uracil-DNA glycosylase treatment, all cDNA underwent a first 18-cycle PCR with the universal primers M1SS and BC2_uni_R. From the authors' description of their analysis: Each sample was normalized by randomly selecting 1 million high-quality reads, each carrying a distinct molecular identifier. Reads sharing molecular identifiers were discarded rather than binned into consensus sequences. MiTCR, set to a Q25 quality threshold and the strictest error-elimination algorithm, was used for CDR3 identification, clonotype clustering and error correction. Lower-bound total TCR beta diversity was estimated with a nonparametric unseen species model using Euler transformation. The raw public data were reprocessed by TCRdb itself: fastp quality trimming at Q25, MiXCR clonotype calling, in-frame beta chains only. Duplicate CDR3 protein sequences are folded into a single record with the most common DNA and genes. These V and J calls derive from TCRdb rather than the authors' analysis. The sample profile shows 1.5 million to 1.8 million distinct CDR3 sequences; roughly 43% of them were found once. Approximately 4% of the sample belongs to the ten largest clones.

The sample consisted of blood. The receptor comes from a woman younger than 35 in good health. This sequence uses TRBV20-1 and TRBJ2-5, with a tentative D gene TRBD2 over 5 matching bases. Here the CDR3 is given as CSAQHGVQETQYF. The nucleotide sequence is TGCAGTGCCCAACACGGGGTCCAAGAGACCCAGTACTTC.